This TCR beta chain was retrieved from a study of blood T cell repertoires in COVID-19. The overall study: Some COVID-19 samples were acute and others convalescent; all came from the United States, Italy and Spain. T cells, B-cell-depleted T cells, or PBMCs supplied cDNA or gDNA.

As handled by the study authors: Estimation of nucleated cell counts relied on the amplification of reference gene primers. Only in-frame clones appear in the TCRdb table, and some are missing; sequencing was by immunoSEQ multiplex PCR. Clonal size and the V and J genes are those of that table, whereas D and trimming came from the DNA. The sample lists around 80,000 clones, about 80% occurring once. This CDR3 region has 14 residues. Trimming removed 7 bases from V and 1 base from J, with 13 bases in between. Germline CDR1 reads SEHNR; CDR2 reads FQNEAQ (reference sequence). The clonotype comes from a man aged 80 or over with acute or convalescent COVID-19. Sequenced: peripheral blood. The chain recombines TRBV7-9 with TRBJ1-1; D gene uncertain. CDR3 DNA: TGTGCCAGCACCCCTAGTGGCAGGAACACTGAAGCTTTCTTT. Translated, it gives CASTPSGRNTEAFF.